These T cell receptor beta chains were read from a single sample in a study of blood T cell repertoires in COVID-19. This table comes from immunoSEQ multiplex PCR, and its TCRdb copy is limited to in-frame clones, with some not included. The table records 85,000 to 95,000 clones, about nine tenths of them present only once. Input material: peripheral blood. These TCRs come from a woman of 80 years or more with acute or convalescent COVID-19. Each CDR3 is given with its conserved first and last residue.

V,J,CDR3
TRBV18,TRBJ2-7,CASSPGVEQYF
TRBV28,TRBJ2-1,CASSFPITKNEQFF
TRBV5-6,TRBJ1-1,CASSLENRATVRRLEAFF
TRBV30,TRBJ1-1,CAWSRTEAFF
TRBV5-1,TRBJ2-2,CASQRISGENTGELFF
TRBV7-2,TRBJ1-2,CASSGGETVVGYTF
TRBV12-3/TRBV12-4,TRBJ2-1,CASSLRLEVFF
TRBV18,TRBJ2-5,CASSPLQAQETQYF
TRBV7-2,TRBJ2-1,CASSLTRASGVAEQFF
TRBV5-1,TRBJ1-1,CASSLVAGSNTEAFF
TRBV11-2,TRBJ1-6,CASSEGRARNNSPLHF
TRBV14,TRBJ2-3,CASSQDPGGSTDTQYF
TRBV28,TRBJ2-5,CASRLAGGSPETQYF
TRBV7-3,TRBJ2-1,CASSSQGSTINEQFF
TRBV19,TRBJ2-3,CASKGGPWTDTQYF
TRBV3-1/TRBV3-2,TRBJ1-4,CASSQVRGSNEKLFF
TRBV9,TRBJ2-1,CASSPGTSGGNEQFF
TRBV5-1,TRBJ1-1,CASSPRGSTEAFF
TRBV7-6,TRBJ2-3,CASSLGLAGALSAGTDTQYF
TRBV3-1/TRBV3-2,TRBJ1-1,CASSPHSGTVEAFF
TRBV6-5,TRBJ2-7,CASSFTGLVNEQYF
TRBV15,TRBJ2-2,CATSKDLAFTGELFF
TRBV5-1,TRBJ1-6,CASSLQGANSPLHF
TRBV20-1,TRBJ2-7,CSATFLDEQYF
TRBV6-5,TRBJ2-5,CASTLAGGPQETQYF
TRBV7-9,TRBJ1-2,CASSDLGVYGYTF
TRBV6-5,TRBJ1-2,CASSPTRTGGRGYTF
TRBV4-1,TRBJ2-3,CASSWDKSTDTQYF
TRBV6-1,TRBJ1-4,CASSESERAHEKLFF